The 17 T cell receptor beta chains listed next were all sequenced from one sample in a study of T cell responses to AZD1222 COVID-19 vaccine. This table comes from immunoSEQ multiplex PCR, and its TCRdb copy is limited to in-frame clones, with some not included. The sample shows over 120,000 clones, roughly nine tenths of them seen only once. Source: peripheral blood, taken 28 days after the second AZD1222 dose. All receptors come from an adult who received the AZD1222 COVID-19 vaccine.

The chain is built from TRBV7-2 and TRBJ1-3, with D unclear. Trimming pared 1 base from V and 0 bases from J, leaving 13 bases between. Per germline, CDR1 SGHTA and CDR2 FQGNSA. CDR3 size: 17 residues. DNA for the CDR3: TGTGCCAGCAGCTTAGTTCCACCTGCTCACTCTGGAAACACCATATATTTT. This sequence encodes CASSLVPPAHSGNTIYF. Supplemented by reference TRBV7-2 and TRBJ1-3, the full variable domain reads GAGVSQSPSNKVTEKGKDVELRCDPISGHTALYWYRQSLGQGLEFLIYFQGNSAPDKSGLPSDRFSAERTGGSVSTLTIQRTQQEDSAVYLCASSLVPPAHSGNTIYFGEGSWLTVV.

In its sample, this clone was seen once. V gene TRBV10-3 combines with J gene TRBJ1-5; D remains unclear. Deletions cut 0 bases from V and 3 bases from J, with 9 bases between. In germline, CDR1 is ENHRY, CDR2 SYGVKD. The CDR3 covers 15 residues. Written as DNA, the CDR3 is TGTGCCATCAGTGAGTCAGGCAGCTTCAATCAGCCCCAGCATTTT. As protein: CAISESGSFNQPQHF.

V usage is TRBV7-2 and J usage is TRBJ2-4; no clear D gene. This CDR3 region has 14 residues. Trimming left V 2 bases short and J 6 bases short, with 11 bases between. Looked up from germline, CDR1 is SGHTA and CDR2 is FQGNSA. The CDR3 DNA is TGTGCCAGCAGCTTATTTTCAGGCGGAAACATTCAGTACTTC. Amino acids: CASSLFSGGNIQYF.

J is TRBJ1-6 and V is TRBV6-5; no definite D call. This CDR3 is built from 15 residues. V lost 0 bases and J lost 10, with 13 bases in between. Germline CDR1 is MNHEY and CDR2 is SVGAGI. CDR3 sequence (DNA): TGTGCCAGCAGTTACTCGGGCAGTCCAGCGTCACCCCTCCACTTT. As protein: CASSYSGSPASPLHF.

This chain uses TRBV28 with TRBJ2-7; 9 nucleotides agree with TRBD2. There are 15 residues in the CDR3. CDR1 and CDR2 (germline): MDHEN, SYDVKM. The J segment lost 4 bases and the V segment lost 6 bases, leaving 10 bases of the junction unmatched. The chain's CDR3 is CASRTAGGLKYEQYF. The CDR3 nucleotides are TGTGCCAGCAGGACAGCGGGAGGATTGAAGTACGAGCAGTACTTC.

The chain uses TRBV30 and TRBJ1-2; no firm D call. Germline V CDR1 and CDR2: GTSNPN, SVGIG (reference sequence). The CDR3 length is 12 residues. The V end lost 2 bases, the J end lost 8 bases, and 12 bases lay between the germline ends. The CDR3 loop reads CAWSTGQRGYTF. The CDR3, as DNA: TGTGCCTGGAGTACGGGTCAACGAGGCTACACCTTC.

The genes are TRBV7-2 and TRBJ2-3; TRBD1 matches 10 bases. The CDR3 covers 16 residues. V trimming: 4 bases; J trimming: 3 bases; junction bases outside the gene matches: 7. Germline CDR1 reads SGHTA; CDR2 reads FQGNSA. CDR3 protein: CASSSRTGGRTDTQYF. The DNA of the CDR3 is TGTGCCAGCAGCTCCCGGACAGGGGGGCGGACAGATACGCAGTATTTT.

The rearrangement joins TRBV27 to TRBJ2-7; 10 bases match TRBD2. Germline lookup yields CDR1 MNHEY and CDR2 SMNVEV (reference sequence). The V and J ends lost 5 bases and 4 bases, in that order; junction bases with no gene match: 11. This CDR3 is built from 16 residues. CDR3 DNA sequence: TGTGCCAGCAGTACTTATCCGGGACTAGCGAGTTACGAGCAGTACTTC. Amino acid sequence: CASSTYPGLASYEQYF.

This chain joins TRBV6-5 and TRBJ1-2; perhaps TRBD1 as D (5 bases). The V gene lost 2 bases and the J gene lost 8 bases, with 12 bases spanning the gap. The CDR3 runs to 13 residues. Germline V gives CDR1 MNHEY, CDR2 SVGAGI. The CDR3: CASSYMRGGGYTF. In DNA, the CDR3 is TGTGCCAGCAGTTACATGAGGGGAGGCGGCTACACCTTC.

The J gene is TRBJ1-5, the V gene TRBV15; unclear D gene. CDR3 length: 13 amino acids. Per the germline V gene, CDR1 is LNHNV and CDR2 is YYDKDF (reference sequence). Trimming removed 6 bases from V and 6 bases from J, with 12 bases in between. CDR3 loop: CATSWEERQPQHF. CDR3 coding DNA: TGTGCCACCAGTTGGGAGGAACGTCAGCCCCAGCATTTT.

This clone was counted once. The J gene is TRBJ1-5, the V gene TRBV3-1 (or the pseudogene TRBV3-2); TRBD1 is a possible D gene (6 bases). The V gene lost 1 base and the J gene lost 3 bases, with 7 bases spanning the gap. The CDR3 is 14 amino acids. Per the germline V gene, CDR1 is LGHDT and CDR2 is YNNKEL (reference sequence). The DNA for the CDR3 is TGTGCCAGCAGCCAAGGGGGGGCCAATCAGCCCCAGCATTTT. This encodes CASSQGGANQPQHF.

The chain employs TRBV6-1 and TRBJ2-1, with no clear D. CDR3 length equals 12 residues. The V end was cut by 2 bases, the J end by 4 bases, with 3 bases between. Germline V CDR1 and CDR2: MNHNS, SASEGT. Here the CDR3 reads CASSERYNEQFF. In DNA, the CDR3 is TGTGCCAGCAGTGAAAGGTACAATGAGCAGTTCTTC.

As to this clone: Other DNA sequences in this specimen translate into the identical CDR3. The rearrangement links TRBV9 to TRBJ1-1; D unresolved. Germline CDR1 reads SGDLS; CDR2 reads YYNGEE. Trimming cost V 0 bases and J 2 bases, with 8 bases left between them. The CDR3 extends over 14 amino acids. The CDR3 coding sequence is TGTGCCAGCAGCGTAGCCCCGGAAAACACTGAAGCTTTCTTT. This gives the protein CASSVAPENTEAFF.

The chain carries TRBV10-1 and TRBJ2-7; a weak D match, TRBD1 (6 bases). The CDR3 totals 11 residues. Trimming left V 3 bases short and J 9 bases short, with 9 bases between. The germline gives CDR1 WNHNN, CDR2 SYGVQD (reference sequence). CDR3 region: CASSDDRRQYF. The CDR3 DNA is TGCGCCAGCAGTGACGACAGGCGGCAGTACTTC.

The gene calls are TRBV7-2 and TRBJ2-3; 9 bases are a match to TRBD2. CDR1 is SGHTA, CDR2 FQGNSA, per germline. After removal of 5 bases from V and 8 bases from J, the junction contained 11 bases not matched to a gene. This CDR3 spans 15 amino acids. The chain's CDR3 is CASSTRLAVGVTQYF. In DNA form, the CDR3 reads TGTGCCAGCAGCACCCGACTAGCGGTGGGGGTTACGCAGTATTTT.

The chain carries TRBV30 and TRBJ1-3, with D hard to call. Trimming left V 0 bases short and J 1 base short, with 10 bases between. Germline V gene lookup returns CDR1 GTSNPN and CDR2 SVGIG (reference sequence). The CDR3 length is 15 residues. Written as DNA, the CDR3 is TGTGCCTGGAGTGTGTCCTCTCCGTCTGGAAACACCATATATTTT. Protein product: CAWSVSSPSGNTIYF.

The chain couples TRBV5-1 to TRBJ1-5, with no clear D. Germline V gene sequence: CDR1 SGHRS, CDR2 YFSETQ. V gave up 0 bases and J gave up 6 bases, with 10 bases separating them. The CDR3 has 14 residues. The CDR3 DNA reads TGCGCCAGCAGCTTGGAAAGTTCGGGTCAGCCCCAGCATTTT. This encodes CASSLESSGQPQHF.